This T cell receptor beta chain was identified in a study of blood T cell repertoires in COVID-19. Study information: T cells, B-cell-depleted T cells, or PBMCs provided the cDNA or gDNA that served as material.

Original analysis: Nucleated cell counts were estimated from reference gene primer amplification. TCRdb keeps only in-frame clones here, not all; method: immunoSEQ multiplex PCR. V and J calls and clone size are those listed in that table; D and trimming were worked out from the DNA. The sample carries 240,000 or so clones, about 82% recorded once. Germline V CDR1 and CDR2: MGHRA, YSYEKL. This CDR3 is built from 17 residues. V gave up 4 bases and J gave up 0 bases; unmatched junction bases: 8. This chain uses TRBV4-1 with TRBJ2-1, with 8 positions matching TRBD2. Material for sequencing was peripheral blood. This TCR derives from an older man with acute or convalescent COVID-19. The CDR3, as DNA: TGCGCCAGCAGCCCGAGGGGACTAGGGAGCTCCTACAATGAGCAGTTCTTC. Translated: CASSPRGLGSSYNEQFF.